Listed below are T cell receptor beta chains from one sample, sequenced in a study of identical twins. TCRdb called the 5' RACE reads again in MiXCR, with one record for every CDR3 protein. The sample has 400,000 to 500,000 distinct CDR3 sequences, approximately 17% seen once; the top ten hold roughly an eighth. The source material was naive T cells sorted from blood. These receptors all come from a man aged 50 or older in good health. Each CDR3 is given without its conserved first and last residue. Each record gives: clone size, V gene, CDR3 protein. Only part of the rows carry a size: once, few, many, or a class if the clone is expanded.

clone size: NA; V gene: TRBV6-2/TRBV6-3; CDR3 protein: ASSYWQQETQY
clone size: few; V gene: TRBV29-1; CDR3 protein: SPKMLGWGTDTQY
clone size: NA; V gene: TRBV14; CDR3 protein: ASSQTILGAQH
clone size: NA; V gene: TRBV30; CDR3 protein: AWSSGGFRETQY
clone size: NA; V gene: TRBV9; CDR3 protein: ASSVDRDTDTQY
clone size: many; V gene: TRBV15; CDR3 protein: ATSRFGTGELF
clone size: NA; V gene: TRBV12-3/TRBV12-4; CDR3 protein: ASSQDQAREQY
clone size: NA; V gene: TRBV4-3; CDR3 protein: ASSPSSGGPSYEQY
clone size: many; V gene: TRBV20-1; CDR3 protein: SASPAFEF
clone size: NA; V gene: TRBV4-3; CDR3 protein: ASSQDQPYEQY
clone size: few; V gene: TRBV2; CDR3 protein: ASSVWFGGRETQY
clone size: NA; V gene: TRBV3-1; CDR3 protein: ASSPRDRANYGYT
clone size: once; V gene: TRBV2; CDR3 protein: ASKRTGGESSNEQF
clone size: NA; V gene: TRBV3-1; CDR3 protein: ASSPVTGSYEQY
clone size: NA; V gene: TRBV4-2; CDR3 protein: ASSQEIRGPNTGELF
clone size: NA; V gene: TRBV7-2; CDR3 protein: ASSFQDRGSTEAF
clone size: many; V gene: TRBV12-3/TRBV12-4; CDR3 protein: ASSLRGHYGYT
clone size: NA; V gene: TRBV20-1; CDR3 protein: SARALTGAFGEKLF
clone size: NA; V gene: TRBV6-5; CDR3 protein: ASRPRPNEQF
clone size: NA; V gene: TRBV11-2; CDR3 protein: ASSFVVGAGTGELF
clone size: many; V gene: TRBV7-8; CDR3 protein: ASSLAGTPKLLQTQY
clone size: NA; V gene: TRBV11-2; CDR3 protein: ASSPGTPRTDTQY
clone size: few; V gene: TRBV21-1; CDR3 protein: ASSKDNERLAANTGELF
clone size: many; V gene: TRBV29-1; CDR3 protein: SVGQGQANYGYT
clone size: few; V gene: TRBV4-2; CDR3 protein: ASSPNTIFTDTQY
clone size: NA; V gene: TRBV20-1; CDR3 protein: SAREGDYEQY
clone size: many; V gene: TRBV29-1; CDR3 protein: SVQGSSYEQY
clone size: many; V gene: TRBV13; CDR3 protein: ASSLGYRGRTGELF
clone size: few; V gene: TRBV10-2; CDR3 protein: ASSSDRVNGYT
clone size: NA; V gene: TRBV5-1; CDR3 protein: ASSLAAHLGNEQF
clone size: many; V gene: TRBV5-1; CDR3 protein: ASSPRMGQKYQETQY